A selection of T cell receptor beta chains follows, all from one sample in a study of cytotoxic CD8 clonotypes in ibrutinib-treated CLL. Sequencing used immunoSEQ multiplex PCR; TCRdb keeps in-frame clones, though not all of them. This table holds roughly 180,000 clones, 84% found once. The source was PBMCs, collected after 24 months of ibrutinib treatment. These receptors came from a human donor with chronic lymphocytic leukemia. Each CDR3 is given with its conserved first and last residue. Each record gives: V gene, CDR3 length, D gene, clone size, J gene, CDR3 DNA, CDR3 protein. D genes are given only for firm matches. Only part of the rows carry a size: once, few, many, or a class if the clone is expanded.

>TRBV7-2|14|TRBD2|-|TRBJ2-7
TGTGCCAGCAGCCGTGGACTAGCTTGGGACGAGCAGTACTTC
CASSRGLAWDEQYF
>TRBV28|13|TRBD1|-|TRBJ1-1
TGTGCCAGCAGTTCTCCCGGACAGGGAGAAGCTTTCTTT
CASSSPGQGEAFF
>TRBV29-1|13|TRBD1|-|TRBJ1-1
TGCAGCGGGGTGGGACAGGTGAACACTGAAGCTTTCTTT
CSGVGQVNTEAFF
>TRBV10-3|17|TRBD2|-|TRBJ2-1
TGTGCCATCAGTGACCCTAGCGGGAGGGCCAATGGGGATGAGCAGTTCTTC
CAISDPSGRANGDEQFF
>TRBV27|13|-|-|TRBJ2-3
TGTGCCAGCAGTTTTGGGGTACGAGATACGCAGTATTTT
CASSFGVRDTQYF
>TRBV6-5|13|-|-|TRBJ1-1
TGTGCCAGCAGCCCCTCTTCCCCGAGTGAAGCTTTCTTT
CASSPSSPSEAFF
>TRBV5-1|17|-|-|TRBJ1-1
TGCGCCAGCAGCTTGGTGTATGGGGGCGTCTCGGACACTGAAGCTTTCTTT
CASSLVYGGVSDTEAFF
>TRBV28|15|-|-|TRBJ2-1
TGTGCCAGCAGTTTTAAGGGCCCCACACACAATGAGCAGTTCTTC
CASSFKGPTHNEQFF
>TRBV7-2|18|TRBD2|few|TRBJ2-5
TGTGCCAGCAGCTTAGGGGGACTAGCGGGAGGTAGCGGAGAGACCCAGTACTTC
CASSLGGLAGGSGETQYF
>TRBV15|15|-|-|TRBJ1-1
TGTGCCACCACCCTCGGGGCAGGCCTGAACACTGAAGCTTTCTTT
CATTLGAGLNTEAFF
>TRBV4-1|15|TRBD1|once|TRBJ2-7
TGCGCCAGCAGCCAATCTGGACAGGGGGCTGGCGAGCAGTACTTC
CASSQSGQGAGEQYF
>TRBV19|17|TRBD2|-|TRBJ2-3
TGTGCCAGTAGTAACGGACTAGCGTTAATTAGCACAGATACGCAGTATTTT
CASSNGLALISTDTQYF
>TRBV4-3|19|TRBD2|-|TRBJ2-3
TGCGCCAGCAGCCAAGAATCGGTCTTTGGCGGGAGGAGCACAGATACGCAGTATTTT
CASSQESVFGGRSTDTQYF
>TRBV9|14|-|-|TRBJ1-1
TGTGCCAGCAGCGTAGGGGGGATGGGACTACAAGCTTTCTTT
CASSVGGMGLQAFF
>TRBV6-6|12|-|once|TRBJ1-2
TGTGCCAGCAGTACCGGAGACCTCGGCTACACCTTC
CASSTGDLGYTF
>TRBV9|15|TRBD1|-|TRBJ1-5
TGTGCCAGCAGCGGACAGGGACAGGGGAATCAGCCCCAGCATTTT
CASSGQGQGNQPQHF
>TRBV7-3|17|-|-|TRBJ2-3
TGTGCCAGCAGCTTATTCGCTCGTCAGCCTGGAACAGATACGCAGTATTTT
CASSLFARQPGTDTQYF
>TRBV15|13|-|-|TRBJ1-2
TGTGCCACCAGCAGAGAGGGTACTAGGGGCTACACCTTC
CATSREGTRGYTF
>TRBV4-3|19|TRBD2|-|TRBJ2-5
TGCGCCAGCAGCCAAGTAACTAGCGGGAGCACGGAGACATGGGAGACCCAGTACTTC
CASSQVTSGSTETWETQYF
>TRBV4-3|18|-|-|TRBJ1-5
TGCGCCAGCAGCCAACGGTGGGCCCTGGGGCCGTACAATCAGCCCCAGCATTTT
CASSQRWALGPYNQPQHF
>TRBV7-9|15|-|few|TRBJ1-5
TGTGCCAGCAGCTACGGGGGGAGTCGCAATCAGCCCCAGCATTTT
CASSYGGSRNQPQHF
>TRBV5-1|15|TRBD2|once|TRBJ2-7
TGCGCCCCCGGGACTAGCGGGAGGCCCTCCCGCCAGCAGTACTTC
CAPGTSGRPSRQQYF
>TRBV7-2|15|-|-|TRBJ2-7
TGTGCCAGCACCTTCGGCGGGACCGGAACCTACGAGCAGTACTTC
CASTFGGTGTYEQYF
>TRBV5-1|13|-|once|TRBJ1-1
TGCGCCAGCTCAATAACAGGGCGGACTGAAGCTTTCTTT
CASSITGRTEAFF
>TRBV11-2|15|TRBD1|-|TRBJ1-5
TGTGCCAGCAGCTTCGTACAGGGGTGGGGTCAGCCCCAGCATTTT
CASSFVQGWGQPQHF
>TRBV5-1|18|-|-|TRBJ2-1
TGCGCCAGCAGCTTTGGTCGGGTGGGGTCCTTCGTATCGGATGAGCAGTTCTTC
CASSFGRVGSFVSDEQFF
>TRBV6-6|13|-|-|TRBJ2-5
TGTGCCAGCAGTCCCCCCGCCACAGAGACCCAGTACTTC
CASSPPATETQYF
>TRBV30|10|-|few|TRBJ1-2
TGTGCCTGGAGTCGACTAGGCTACACCTTC
CAWSRLGYTF
>TRBV6-6|16|TRBD2|-|TRBJ2-1
TGTGCCAGCACCTCAAGACTAGCCGAAGACTACAATGAGCAGTTCTTC
CASTSRLAEDYNEQFF
>TRBV7-9|17|-|-|TRBJ2-7
TGTGCCAGCAGCTTAGTCGGGGGGACAGGCCTCCGATACGAGCAGTACTTC
CASSLVGGTGLRYEQYF
>TRBV7-9|13|-|-|TRBJ1-2
TGTGCCAGCAGCTCCGGACAGAACTATGGCTACACCTTC
CASSSGQNYGYTF
>TRBV6-5|15|-|-|TRBJ2-3
TGTGCCAGCAGTTCCGCCCGGGAAATAACAGATACGCAGTATTTT
CASSSAREITDTQYF
>TRBV9|13|TRBD1|-|TRBJ1-2
TGTGCCAGCAGCCCCGACAGGGGGCTCGGCTACACCTTC
CASSPDRGLGYTF
>TRBV6-1|14|-|-|TRBJ1-2
TGTGCCAGCACCGCGGGGCCGCCTGGGGGTGGCTACACCTTC
CASTAGPPGGGYTF
>TRBV29-1|17|TRBD2|-|TRBJ2-1
TGCAGCGTTGAGGGGGGACTAGCGGGGCTCTTATACAATGAGCAGTTCTTC
CSVEGGLAGLLYNEQFF
>TRBV19|13|TRBD1|few|TRBJ1-6
TGTGCCAGTAGCCCCCAGGGGGAATCACCCCTCCACTTT
CASSPQGESPLHF
>TRBV27|13|-|once|TRBJ1-1
TGTGCCAGCAGTTTGAGGGCTAGGACTGAAGCTTTCTTT
CASSLRARTEAFF
>TRBV29-1|13|-|-|TRBJ1-2
TGCAGCGTGGGGGACCTTTCCAACTATGGCTACACCTTC
CSVGDLSNYGYTF
>TRBV5-1|19|TRBD2|-|TRBJ2-5
TGCGCCAGCAGCTTGGAGTTTCGCGGGGGGGCACCGTACCAAGAGACCCAGTACTTC
CASSLEFRGGAPYQETQYF
>TRBV2|14|-|-|TRBJ1-1
TGTGCCAGCAGTGACGACCCCTCGGACACTGAAGCTTTCTTT
CASSDDPSDTEAFF
>TRBV9|15|TRBD1|few|TRBJ1-4
TGTGCCAGCAGCGTAGGTCCAGGGGGGAATGAAAAACTGTTTTTT
CASSVGPGGNEKLFF
>TRBV15|14|-|-|TRBJ2-7
TGTGCCACCAGCAGAGGGGCAGACTCCTACGAGCAGTACTTC
CATSRGADSYEQYF
>TRBV4-1|19|-|-|TRBJ1-6
TGCGCCAGCAGCCAAGAATCCAGGGGCTCGGATCCTTATAATTCACCCCTCCACTTT
CASSQESRGSDPYNSPLHF
>TRBV2|14|-|few|TRBJ1-5
TGTGCCAGCAGCGCAACAGGGAACAATCAGCCCCAGCATTTT
CASSATGNNQPQHF
>TRBV5-1|14|-|-|TRBJ2-6
TGCGCCAGCAGCTTGGGCTCTGGGGCCAACGTCCTGACTTTC
CASSLGSGANVLTF
>TRBV7-2|18|-|-|TRBJ2-6
TGTGCCAGCAGCTTATTGGGGGGCTCCCTTTCTGGGGCCAACGTCCTGACTTTC
CASSLLGGSLSGANVLTF
>TRBV5-6|15|-|-|TRBJ1-1
TGTGCCAGCAGCATTGACCCAAAGGTCAGCACTGAAGCTTTCTTT
CASSIDPKVSTEAFF
>TRBV19|14|-|few|TRBJ1-1
TGTGCCAGTAGTATCGGGACGCCGAACACTGAAGCTTTCTTT
CASSIGTPNTEAFF
>TRBV9|16|TRBD2|-|TRBJ2-1
TGTGCCAGCAGCGTAGCTACGGGGGGGCCCGTTAATGAGCAGTTCTTC
CASSVATGGPVNEQFF
>TRBV19|16|TRBD2|-|TRBJ2-7
TGTGCCAGTAGTCGCGGGAGTACGGGGGGCTCCTACGAGCAGTACTTC
CASSRGSTGGSYEQYF
>TRBV27|15|TRBD2|-|TRBJ2-7
TGTGCCAGCAGTTCCCTAGCGGGAGGTTGGCGGGAGCAGTACTTC
CASSSLAGGWREQYF
>TRBV2|14|-|-|TRBJ2-3
TGTGCCAGCAGTCGTGACAGTAGCACAGATACGCAGTATTTT
CASSRDSSTDTQYF
>TRBV7-2|16|-|-|TRBJ1-2
TGTGCCAGCAGCTTAGGGGGAGAGAGGGCTAACTATGGCTACACCTTC
CASSLGGERANYGYTF
>TRBV14|16|TRBD2|-|TRBJ2-3
TGTGCCAGCAGCCTAGCCTTAAGCGGGGCCACAGATACGCAGTATTTT
CASSLALSGATDTQYF
>TRBV5-4|12|-|-|TRBJ2-3
TGTGCCAGCGGAACCTCAGCGGATACGCAGTATTTT
CASGTSADTQYF
>TRBV11-2|15|-|-|TRBJ1-2
TGTGCCAGCAGCTTAGTTGGGGTCTACAGCTATGGCTACACCTTC
CASSLVGVYSYGYTF